The TCR beta chain described here comes from a study of shared clonotypes between healthy human individuals. In the case of this clone: The sample has other DNA sequences that encode this CDR3 too.

This CDR3 is 13 amino acids long. Per the germline V gene, CDR1 is MDHEN and CDR2 is SYDVKM. Trimming stripped 5 bases from V and 4 bases from J, with 12 bases between. Sequenced by immunoSEQ multiplex PCR; TCRdb stores in-frame clones only, minus some. The sample yields approximately 2.1 million clones, over 90% seen once. This clonotype was obtained from a man between 18 and 29 years old in good health. Some clones in this sample may be carry-over from other donors' samples. The sample comprised naive CD4+ T cells from PBMCs. Subset in this sample: CD45RA+ positively selected. The chain combines TRBV28 with TRBJ2-7; no reliable D call. The CDR3 nucleotides are TGTGCCAGCAGTACAACTTCAAGTTACGAGCAGTACTTC. Its translation: CASSTTSSYEQYF.